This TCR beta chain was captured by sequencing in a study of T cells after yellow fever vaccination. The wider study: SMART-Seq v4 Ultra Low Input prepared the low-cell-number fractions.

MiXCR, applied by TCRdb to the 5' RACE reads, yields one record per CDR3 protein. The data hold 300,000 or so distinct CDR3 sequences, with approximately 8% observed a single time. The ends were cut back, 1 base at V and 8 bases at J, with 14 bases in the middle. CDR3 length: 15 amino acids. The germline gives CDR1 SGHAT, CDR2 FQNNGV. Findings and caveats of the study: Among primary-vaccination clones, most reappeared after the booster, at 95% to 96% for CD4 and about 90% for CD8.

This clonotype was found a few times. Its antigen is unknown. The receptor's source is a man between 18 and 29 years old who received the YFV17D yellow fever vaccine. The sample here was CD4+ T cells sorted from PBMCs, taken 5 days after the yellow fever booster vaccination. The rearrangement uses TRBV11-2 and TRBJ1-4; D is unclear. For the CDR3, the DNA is TGTGCCAGCAGCTTAGGCAGGTCATCGTCGGAAAAACTGTTTTTT. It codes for CASSLGRSSSEKLFF.